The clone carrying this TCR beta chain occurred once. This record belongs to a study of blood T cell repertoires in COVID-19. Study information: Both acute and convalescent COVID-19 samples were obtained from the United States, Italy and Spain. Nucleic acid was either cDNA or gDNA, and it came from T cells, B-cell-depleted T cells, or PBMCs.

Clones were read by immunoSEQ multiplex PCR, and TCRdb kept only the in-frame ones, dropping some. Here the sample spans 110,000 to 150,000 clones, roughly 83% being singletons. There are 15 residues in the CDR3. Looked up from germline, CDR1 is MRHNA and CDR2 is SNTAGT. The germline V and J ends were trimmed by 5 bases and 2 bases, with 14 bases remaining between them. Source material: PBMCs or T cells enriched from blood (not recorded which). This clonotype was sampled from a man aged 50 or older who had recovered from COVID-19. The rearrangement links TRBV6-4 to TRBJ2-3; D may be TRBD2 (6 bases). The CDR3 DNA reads TGTGCCAGCAGTTCGAGCGGCGGGGCCACAGATACGCAGTATTTT. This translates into CASSSSGGATDTQYF.